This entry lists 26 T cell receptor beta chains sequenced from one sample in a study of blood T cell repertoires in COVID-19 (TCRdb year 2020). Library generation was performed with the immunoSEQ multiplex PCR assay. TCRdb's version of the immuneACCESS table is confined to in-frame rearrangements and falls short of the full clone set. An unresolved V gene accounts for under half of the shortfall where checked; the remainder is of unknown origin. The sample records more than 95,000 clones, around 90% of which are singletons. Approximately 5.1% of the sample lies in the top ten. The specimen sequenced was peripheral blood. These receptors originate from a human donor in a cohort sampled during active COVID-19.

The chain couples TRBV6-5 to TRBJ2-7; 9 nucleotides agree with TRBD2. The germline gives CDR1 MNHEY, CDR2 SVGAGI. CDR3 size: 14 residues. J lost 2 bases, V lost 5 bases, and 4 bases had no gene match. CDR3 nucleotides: TGTGCCAGCAGTCGCCAGCGGGGGGCCTACGAGCAGTACTTC. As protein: CASSRQRGAYEQYF.

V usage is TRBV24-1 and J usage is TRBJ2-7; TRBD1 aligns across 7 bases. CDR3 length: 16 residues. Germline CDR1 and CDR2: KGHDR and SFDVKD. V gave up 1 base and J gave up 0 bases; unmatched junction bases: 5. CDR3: CATSDLDRESSYEQYF. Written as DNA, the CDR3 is TGTGCCACCAGTGATTTAGACAGGGAAAGCTCCTACGAGCAGTACTTC.

CDR3 region: CASSLDVSGNGYTF. CDR3 DNA sequence: TGTGCCAGCAGCTTAGATGTTTCAGGGAATGGCTACACCTTC. This sequence joins TRBV11-2 and TRBJ1-2; perhaps TRBD1 as D (5 bases). Germline V gene sequence: CDR1 SGHAT, CDR2 FQNNGV. Trimming pared 0 bases from V and 6 bases from J, leaving 11 bases between. This CDR3 spans 14 amino acids. Full variable domain (remainder filled in from reference TRBV11-2 and TRBJ1-2): EAGVAQSPRYKIIEKRQSVAFWCNPISGHATLYWYQQILGQGPKLLIQFQNNGVVDDSQLPKDRFSAERLKGVDSTLKIQPAKLEDSAVYLCASSLDVSGNGYTFGSGTRLTVV.

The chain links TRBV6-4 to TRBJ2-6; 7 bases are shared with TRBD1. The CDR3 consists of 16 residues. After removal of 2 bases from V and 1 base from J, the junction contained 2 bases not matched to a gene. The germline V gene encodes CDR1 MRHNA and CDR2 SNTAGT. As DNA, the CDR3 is TGTGCCAGCAGTGACGGCAGGGGGTCTGGGGCCAACGTCCTGACTTTC. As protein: CASSDGRGSGANVLTF.

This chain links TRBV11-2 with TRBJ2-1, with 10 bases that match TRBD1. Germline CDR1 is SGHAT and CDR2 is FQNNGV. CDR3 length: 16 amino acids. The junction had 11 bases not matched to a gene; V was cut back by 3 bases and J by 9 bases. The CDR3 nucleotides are TGTGCCAGCAGCTTCCCTCAGACAGGGGGCTTATTTGAGCAGTTCTTC. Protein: CASSFPQTGGLFEQFF.

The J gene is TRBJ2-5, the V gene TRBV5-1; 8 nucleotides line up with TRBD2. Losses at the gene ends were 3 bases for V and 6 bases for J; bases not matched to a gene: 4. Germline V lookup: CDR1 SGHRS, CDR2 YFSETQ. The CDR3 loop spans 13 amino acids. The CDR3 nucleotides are TGCGCCAGCAGCTCGCCGGGAGGGCAGACCCAGTACTTC. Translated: CASSSPGGQTQYF.

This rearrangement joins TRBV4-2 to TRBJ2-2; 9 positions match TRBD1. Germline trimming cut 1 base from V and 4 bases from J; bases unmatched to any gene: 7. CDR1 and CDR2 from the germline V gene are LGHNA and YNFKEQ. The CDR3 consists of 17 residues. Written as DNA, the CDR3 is TGTGCCAGCAGCCAAGCTACAGGGGGCCGGTCCACCGGGGAGCTGTTTTTT. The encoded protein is CASSQATGGRSTGELFF.

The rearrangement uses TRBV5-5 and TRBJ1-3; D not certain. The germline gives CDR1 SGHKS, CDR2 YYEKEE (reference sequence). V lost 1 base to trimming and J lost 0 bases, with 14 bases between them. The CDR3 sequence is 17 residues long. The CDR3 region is CASSLISTSLSGNTIYF. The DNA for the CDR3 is TGTGCCAGCAGCTTGATATCGACAAGCCTCTCTGGAAACACCATATATTTT.

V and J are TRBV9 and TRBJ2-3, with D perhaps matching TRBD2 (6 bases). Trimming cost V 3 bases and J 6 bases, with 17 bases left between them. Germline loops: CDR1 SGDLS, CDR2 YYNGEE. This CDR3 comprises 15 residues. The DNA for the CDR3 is TGTGCCAGCAGCGATTCCGGGACTGCCAAGGATACGCAGTATTTT. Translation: CASSDSGTAKDTQYF.

The CDR3 region has the DNA TGTGCCAGCAGTGAACCCCGTCCCGGGGAGCTGTTTTTT. Its translation: CASSEPRPGELFF. The rearrangement uses TRBV6-1 and TRBJ2-2, with D hard to call. V lost 2 bases and J lost 6, with 7 bases in between. Germline V gives CDR1 MNHNS, CDR2 SASEGT. This CDR3 contains 13 residues.

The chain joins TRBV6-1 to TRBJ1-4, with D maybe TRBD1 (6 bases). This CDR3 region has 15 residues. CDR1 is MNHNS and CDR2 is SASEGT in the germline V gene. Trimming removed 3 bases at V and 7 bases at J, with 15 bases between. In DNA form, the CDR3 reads TGTGCCAGCAGTGAGACAGGCCCTCGAGGTGAAAAACTGTTTTTT. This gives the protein CASSETGPRGEKLFF.

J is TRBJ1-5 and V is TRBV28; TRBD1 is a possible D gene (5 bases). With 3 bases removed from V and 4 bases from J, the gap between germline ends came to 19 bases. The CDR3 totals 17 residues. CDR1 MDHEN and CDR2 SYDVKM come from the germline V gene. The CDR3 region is CASSFIRTTTLNQPQHF. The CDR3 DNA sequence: TGTGCCAGCAGTTTCATTCGGACAACTACTTTAAATCAGCCCCAGCATTTT.

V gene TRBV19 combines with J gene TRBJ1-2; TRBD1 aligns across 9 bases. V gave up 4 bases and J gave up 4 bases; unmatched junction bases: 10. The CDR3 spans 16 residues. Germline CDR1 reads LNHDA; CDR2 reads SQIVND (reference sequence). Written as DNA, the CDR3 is TGTGCCAGTAGTACCCTTCAGGGACAGGGTTCCTATGGCTACACCTTC. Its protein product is CASSTLQGQGSYGYTF.

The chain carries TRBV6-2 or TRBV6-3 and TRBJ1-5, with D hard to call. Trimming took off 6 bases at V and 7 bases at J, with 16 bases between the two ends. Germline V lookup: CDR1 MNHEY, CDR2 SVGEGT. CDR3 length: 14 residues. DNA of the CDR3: TGTGCCAGCAGCCACGTGGCAGTGGAGCAGCCCCAGCATTTT. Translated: CASSHVAVEQPQHF.

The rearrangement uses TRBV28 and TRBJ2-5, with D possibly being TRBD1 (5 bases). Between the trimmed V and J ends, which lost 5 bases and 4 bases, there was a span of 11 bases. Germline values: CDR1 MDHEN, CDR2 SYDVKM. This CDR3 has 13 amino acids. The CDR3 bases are TGTGCCAGCAGTCCCTCCGACAGAGAGACCCAGTACTTC. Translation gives CASSPSDRETQYF.

The CDR3 sequence: CASSSQELGVFEQFF. The CDR3 nucleotides read TGTGCCAGCAGTTCGCAGGAATTGGGAGTATTCGAGCAGTTCTTC. This chain joins TRBV28 and TRBJ2-1, with a weak D call TRBD2 (5 bases). V gave up 4 bases and J gave up 10 bases, with 20 bases separating them. Germline assignment: CDR1 MDHEN and CDR2 SYDVKM. The CDR3 is made up of 15 amino acids.

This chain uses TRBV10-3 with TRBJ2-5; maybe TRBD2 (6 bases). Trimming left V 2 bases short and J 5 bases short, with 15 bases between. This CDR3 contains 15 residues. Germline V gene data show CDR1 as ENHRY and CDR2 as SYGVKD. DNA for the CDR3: TGTGCCATCAGTGAGCTTACGGGGGTTGGGGAGACCCAGTACTTC. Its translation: CAISELTGVGETQYF.

CDR3 amino acids: CATSRDRLNRLRYEQYF. CDR3 DNA sequence: TGTGCCACCAGCAGGGACAGGCTAAACCGGCTTAGGTACGAGCAGTACTTC. This chain uses TRBV24-1 with TRBJ2-7, with TRBD1 matching over 8 bases. The V and J ends lost 7 bases and 4 bases, in that order; junction bases with no gene match: 17. Germline assignment: CDR1 KGHDR and CDR2 SFDVKD. This CDR3 region has 17 residues.

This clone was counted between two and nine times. As DNA, the CDR3 is TGCGCCAGCAGCCAAGGGGTCTGGCGGGCCGAGCAGTACTTC. It yields the protein CASSQGVWRAEQYF. V is TRBV4-3 and J is TRBJ2-7; a weak D match, TRBD2 (5 bases). Germline lookup yields CDR1 LGHNA and CDR2 YSLEER. This CDR3 comprises 14 residues. Between the trimmed V and J ends, which lost 1 base and 6 bases, there was a span of 13 bases.

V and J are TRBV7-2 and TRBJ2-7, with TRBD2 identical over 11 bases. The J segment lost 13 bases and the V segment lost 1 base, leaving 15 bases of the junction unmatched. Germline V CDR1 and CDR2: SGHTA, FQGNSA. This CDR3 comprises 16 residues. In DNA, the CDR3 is TGTGCCAGCAGCTTAGGATTAACTAGCGGGGGCGGTCGGTTATACTTC. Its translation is CASSLGLTSGGGRLYF.

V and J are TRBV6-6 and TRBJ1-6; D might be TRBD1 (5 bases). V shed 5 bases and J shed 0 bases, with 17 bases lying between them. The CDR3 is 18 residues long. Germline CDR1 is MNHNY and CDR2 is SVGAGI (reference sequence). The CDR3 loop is CASSRRRDYDSYNSPLHF. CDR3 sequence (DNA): TGTGCCAGCAGTCGAAGACGGGACTACGACTCCTATAATTCACCCCTCCACTTT.

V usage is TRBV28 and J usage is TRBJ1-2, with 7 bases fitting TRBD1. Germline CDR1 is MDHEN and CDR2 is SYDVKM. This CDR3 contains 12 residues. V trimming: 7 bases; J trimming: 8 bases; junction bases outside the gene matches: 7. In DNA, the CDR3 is TGTGCCAGCATTGACAGGGCTGAGGGCTACACCTTC. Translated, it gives CASIDRAEGYTF.

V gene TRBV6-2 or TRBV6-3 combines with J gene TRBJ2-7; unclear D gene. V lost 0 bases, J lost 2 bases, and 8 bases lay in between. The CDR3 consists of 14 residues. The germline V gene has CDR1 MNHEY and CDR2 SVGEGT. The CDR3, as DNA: TGTGCCAGCAGTTACTCCCTTCGGGCCTACGAGCAGTACTTC. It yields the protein CASSYSLRAYEQYF.

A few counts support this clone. The CDR3 nucleotides read TGTGCCAGTGGGACTAGTGGCAATCAGCCCCAGCATTTT. It encodes CASGTSGNQPQHF. The chain has TRBV19 and TRBJ1-5, with D perhaps TRBD1 (5 bases). V was shortened by 8 bases and J by 2 bases, with 10 bases between the two germline ends. CDR3 length equals 13 residues. Germline V gives CDR1 LNHDA, CDR2 SQIVND (reference sequence).

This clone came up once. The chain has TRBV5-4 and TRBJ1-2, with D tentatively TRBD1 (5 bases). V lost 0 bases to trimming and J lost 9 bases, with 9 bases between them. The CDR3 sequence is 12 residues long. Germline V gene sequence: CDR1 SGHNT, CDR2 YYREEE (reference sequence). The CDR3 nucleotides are TGTGCCAGCAGCTTGGATCGGGGGAGCTACACCTTC. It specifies CASSLDRGSYTF.

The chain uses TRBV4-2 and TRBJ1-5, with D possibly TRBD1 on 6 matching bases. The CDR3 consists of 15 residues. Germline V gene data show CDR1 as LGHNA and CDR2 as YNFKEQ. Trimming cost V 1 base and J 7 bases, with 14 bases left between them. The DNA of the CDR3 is TGTGCCAGCAGCCAAGGGATAGGGGGGGCCCAGCCCCAGCATTTT. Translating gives CASSQGIGGAQPQHF.